This is a list of T cell receptor beta chains from one sample in a study of human versus mouse CDR3 diversity and MHC coevolution. Repertoires were generated with immunoSEQ multiplex PCR, while TCRdb's copy carries only in-frame clones and drops some. The table records tens of thousands of clones, roughly 94% of them present only once. Sequenced material: naive CD4+ T cells from blood. These receptors were taken from a person between 60 and 70 years old in good health. CDR3s include the opening cysteine and the closing phenylalanine or tryptophan.

v_call	cdr3_length	j_call	cdr3_aa
TRBV18	18	TRBJ1-5	CASSIQGLASHSNQPQHF
TRBV14	17	TRBJ2-1	CASSPGQALNAYNEQFF
TRBV7-2	14	TRBJ2-3	CASSSGLNTDTQYF
TRBV5-1	15	TRBJ2-2	CASSLATGNTGELFF
TRBV19	12	TRBJ1-1	CASTLGGTEAFF
TRBV30	13	TRBJ1-1	CAWSRTENTEAFF
TRBV27	16	TRBJ1-2	CASSLYGNRGNYGYTF
TRBV6-5	13	TRBJ2-4	CASSYRRLDIQYF
TRBV29-1	14	TRBJ2-1	CSVDESGLTNEQFF
TRBV29-1	12	TRBJ2-1	CSVARNFVEQFF
TRBV6-5	15	TRBJ2-7	CASSYRVGKTYEQYF
TRBV11-2	15	TRBJ2-1	CASSSGTSSYNEQFF
TRBV11-3	15	TRBJ2-5	CASSLVTGGLGTQYF
TRBV10-1	14	TRBJ2-5	CASSEAATQETQYF
TRBV11-3	12	TRBJ1-1	CASSPAGGVAFF
TRBV30	11	TRBJ2-7	CAWGGPYEQYF